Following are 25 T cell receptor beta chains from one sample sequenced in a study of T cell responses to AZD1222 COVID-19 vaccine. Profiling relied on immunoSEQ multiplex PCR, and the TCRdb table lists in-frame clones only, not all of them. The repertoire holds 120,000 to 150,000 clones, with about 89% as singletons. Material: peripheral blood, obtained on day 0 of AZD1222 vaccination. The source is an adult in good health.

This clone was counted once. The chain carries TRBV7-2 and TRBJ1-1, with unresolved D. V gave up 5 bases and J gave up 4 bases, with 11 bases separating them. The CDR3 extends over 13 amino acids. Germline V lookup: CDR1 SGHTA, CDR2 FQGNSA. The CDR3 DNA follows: TGTGCCAGCAGCCCGGGGATTGGCACTGAAGCTTTCTTT. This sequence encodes CASSPGIGTEAFF.

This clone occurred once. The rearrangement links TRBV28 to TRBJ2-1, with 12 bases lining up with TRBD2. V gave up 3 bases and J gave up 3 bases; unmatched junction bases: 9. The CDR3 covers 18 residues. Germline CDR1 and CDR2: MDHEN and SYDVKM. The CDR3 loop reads CASSLWTSGMIIYNEQFF. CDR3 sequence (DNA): TGTGCCAGCAGTTTGTGGACTAGCGGGATGATCATCTACAATGAGCAGTTCTTC.

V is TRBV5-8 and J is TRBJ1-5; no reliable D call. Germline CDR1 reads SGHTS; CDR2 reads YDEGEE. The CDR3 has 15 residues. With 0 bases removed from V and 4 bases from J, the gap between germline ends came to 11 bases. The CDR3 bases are TGTGCCAGCAGCTTGGGCGGTAACGGGAATCAGCCCCAGCATTTT. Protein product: CASSLGGNGNQPQHF.

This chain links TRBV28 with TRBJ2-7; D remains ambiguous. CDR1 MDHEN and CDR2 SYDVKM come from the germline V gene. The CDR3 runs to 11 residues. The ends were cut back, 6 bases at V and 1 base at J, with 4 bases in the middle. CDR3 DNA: TGTGCCAGCAGCCAGTCCTACGAGCAGTACTTC. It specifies CASSQSYEQYF.

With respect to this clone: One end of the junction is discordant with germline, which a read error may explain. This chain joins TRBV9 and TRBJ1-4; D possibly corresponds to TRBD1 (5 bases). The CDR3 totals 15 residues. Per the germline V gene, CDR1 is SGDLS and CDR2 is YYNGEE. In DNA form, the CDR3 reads TGTGCCAGCAGCCCATCCGACAGCTACGATGATAAACTGTTTTTT. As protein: CASSPSDSYDDKLFF.

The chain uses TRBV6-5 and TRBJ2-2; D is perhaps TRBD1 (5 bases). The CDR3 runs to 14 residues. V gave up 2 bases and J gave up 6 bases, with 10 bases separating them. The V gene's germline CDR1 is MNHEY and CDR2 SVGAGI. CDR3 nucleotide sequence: TGTGCCAGCAGTTACGCGCAGGGATCCGGGGAGCTGTTTTTT. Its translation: CASSYAQGSGELFF.

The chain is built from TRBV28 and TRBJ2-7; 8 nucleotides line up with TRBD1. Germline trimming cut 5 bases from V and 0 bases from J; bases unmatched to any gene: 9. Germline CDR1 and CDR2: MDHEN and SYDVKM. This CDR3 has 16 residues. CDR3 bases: TGTGCCAGCAGTCCGCTCAGACAGGGGAGCTCCTACGAGCAGTACTTC. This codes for CASSPLRQGSSYEQYF.

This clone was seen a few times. In DNA, the CDR3 is TGTGCCAGCAGGGATCTTACTAGCGGGAGAGACCGCTCTTACAATGAGCAGTTCTTC. It specifies CASRDLTSGRDRSYNEQFF. This rearrangement joins TRBV6-4 to TRBJ2-1, with 11 bases identical to TRBD2. Unmatched junction bases numbered 17, after V lost 6 bases and J lost 4 bases. CDR3 length: 19 amino acids. Germline V gives CDR1 MRHNA, CDR2 SNTAGT.

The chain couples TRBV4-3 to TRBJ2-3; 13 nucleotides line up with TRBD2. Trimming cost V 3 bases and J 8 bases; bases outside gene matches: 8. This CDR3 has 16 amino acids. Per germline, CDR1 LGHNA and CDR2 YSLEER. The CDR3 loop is CASSHDTGTSGITQYF. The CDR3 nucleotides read TGCGCCAGCAGCCATGACACCGGGACTAGCGGGATTACGCAGTATTTT.

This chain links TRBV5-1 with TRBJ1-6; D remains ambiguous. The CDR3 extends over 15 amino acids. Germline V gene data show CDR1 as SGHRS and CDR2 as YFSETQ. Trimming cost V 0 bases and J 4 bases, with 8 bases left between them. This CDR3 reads CASSLASGYNSPLHF. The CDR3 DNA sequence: TGCGCCAGCAGCTTGGCTTCAGGATATAATTCACCCCTCCACTTT. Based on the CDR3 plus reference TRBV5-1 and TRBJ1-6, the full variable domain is KAGVTQTPRYLIKTRGQQVTLSCSPISGHRSVSWYQQTPGQGLQFLFEYFSETQRNKGNFPGRFSGRQFSNSRSEMNVSTLELGDSALYLCASSLASGYNSPLHFGNGTRLTVT.

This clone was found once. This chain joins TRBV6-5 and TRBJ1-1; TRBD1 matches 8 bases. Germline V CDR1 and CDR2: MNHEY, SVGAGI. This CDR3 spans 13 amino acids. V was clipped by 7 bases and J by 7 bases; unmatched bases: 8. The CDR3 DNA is TGTGCCAGCATCTACGCCGGGACAGGTGAAGCTTTCTTT. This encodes CASIYAGTGEAFF.

In DNA form, the CDR3 reads TGCAGCGTCCGACGGCCTGGAGGAGAAAAACTGTTTTTT. Protein sequence: CSVRRPGGEKLFF. The J gene is TRBJ1-4, the V gene TRBV29-1; D call uncertain. The germline V gene has CDR1 SQVTM and CDR2 ANQGSEA. This CDR3 comprises 13 residues. V was trimmed by 6 bases and J by 8 bases, leaving 16 bases between them.

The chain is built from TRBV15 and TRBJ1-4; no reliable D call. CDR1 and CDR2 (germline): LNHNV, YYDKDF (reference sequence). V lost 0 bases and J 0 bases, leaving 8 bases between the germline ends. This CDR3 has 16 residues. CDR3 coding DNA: TGTGCCACCAGCAGAGAAGCCCATTCAACTAATGAAAAACTGTTTTTT. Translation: CATSREAHSTNEKLFF.

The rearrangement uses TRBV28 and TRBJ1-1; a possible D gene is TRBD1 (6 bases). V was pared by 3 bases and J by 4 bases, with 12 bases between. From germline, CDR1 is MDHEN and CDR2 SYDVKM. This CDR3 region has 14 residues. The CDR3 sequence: CASSLQGPRTEAFF. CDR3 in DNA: TGTGCCAGCAGTTTGCAGGGGCCGCGCACTGAAGCTTTCTTT.

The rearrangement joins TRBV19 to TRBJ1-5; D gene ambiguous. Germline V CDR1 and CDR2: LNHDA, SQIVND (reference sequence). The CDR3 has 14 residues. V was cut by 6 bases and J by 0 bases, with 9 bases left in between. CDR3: CASRDRGSNQPQHF. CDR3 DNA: TGTGCCAGTAGAGATCGGGGTAGCAATCAGCCCCAGCATTTT.

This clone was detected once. CDR3 amino acids: CATSAYDTQYF. The CDR3 DNA reads as TGTGCCACCAGTGCCTACGATACGCAGTATTTT. This sequence joins TRBV24-1 and TRBJ2-3; D is uncertain. CDR3 length: 11 residues. V dropped 5 bases and J dropped 6 bases, with 5 bases sitting between them. The germline V gene encodes CDR1 KGHDR and CDR2 SFDVKD.

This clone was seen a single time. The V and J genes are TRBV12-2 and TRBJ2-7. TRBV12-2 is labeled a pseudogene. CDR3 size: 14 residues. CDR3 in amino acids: CASRLEGIWREQYF. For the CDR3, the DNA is TGTGCAAGTCGCTTAGAGGGCATTTGGCGAGAGCAGTACTTC.

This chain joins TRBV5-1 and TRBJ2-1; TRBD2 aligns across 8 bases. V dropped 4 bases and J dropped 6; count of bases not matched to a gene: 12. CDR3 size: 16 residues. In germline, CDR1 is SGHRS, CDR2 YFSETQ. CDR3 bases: TGCGCCAGCAGCGAGGAGGGGACTAGACACTTCAATGAGCAGTTCTTC. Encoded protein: CASSEEGTRHFNEQFF.

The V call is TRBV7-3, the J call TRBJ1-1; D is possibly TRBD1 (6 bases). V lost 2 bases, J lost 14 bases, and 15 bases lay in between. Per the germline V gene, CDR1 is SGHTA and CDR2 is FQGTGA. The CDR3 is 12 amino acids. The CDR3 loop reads CASSLYGGVRFF. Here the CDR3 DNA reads TGTGCCAGCAGCTTATATGGGGGCGTGCGATTCTTT. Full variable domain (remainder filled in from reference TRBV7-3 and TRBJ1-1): GAGVSQTPSNKVTEKGKYVELRCDPISGHTALYWYRQSLGQGPEFLIYFQGTGAADDSGLPNDRFFAVRPEGSVSTLKIQRTERGDSAVYLCASSLYGGVRFFGQGTRLTVV.

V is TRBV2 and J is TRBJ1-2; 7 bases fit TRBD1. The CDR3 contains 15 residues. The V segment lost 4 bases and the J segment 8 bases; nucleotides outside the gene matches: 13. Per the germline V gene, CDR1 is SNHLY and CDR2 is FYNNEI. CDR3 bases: TGTGCCAGCAGTGTAGGGGGCCAGATTGGAGAGGGCTACACCTTC. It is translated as CASSVGGQIGEGYTF.

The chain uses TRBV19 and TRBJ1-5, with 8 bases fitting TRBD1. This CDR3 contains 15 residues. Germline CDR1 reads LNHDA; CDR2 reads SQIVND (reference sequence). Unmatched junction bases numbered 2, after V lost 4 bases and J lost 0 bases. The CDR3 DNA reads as TGTGCCAGTAGTACCGACAGGGGTAGCAATCAGCCCCAGCATTTT. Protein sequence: CASSTDRGSNQPQHF.

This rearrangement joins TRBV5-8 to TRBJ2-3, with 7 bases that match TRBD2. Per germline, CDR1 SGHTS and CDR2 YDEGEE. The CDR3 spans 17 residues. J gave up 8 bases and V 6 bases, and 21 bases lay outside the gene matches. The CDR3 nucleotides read TGTGCCAGCACCATGACGAAGACTAGCCGTGCGCGTGGTACGCAGTATTTT. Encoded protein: CASTMTKTSRARGTQYF.

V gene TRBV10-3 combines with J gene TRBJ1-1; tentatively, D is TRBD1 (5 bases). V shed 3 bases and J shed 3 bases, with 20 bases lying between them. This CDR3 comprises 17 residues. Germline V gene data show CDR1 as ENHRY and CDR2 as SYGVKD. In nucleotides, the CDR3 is TGTGCCATCAGTGATTGGGGGGGGATATGGACGGACACTGAAGCTTTCTTT. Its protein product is CAISDWGGIWTDTEAFF.

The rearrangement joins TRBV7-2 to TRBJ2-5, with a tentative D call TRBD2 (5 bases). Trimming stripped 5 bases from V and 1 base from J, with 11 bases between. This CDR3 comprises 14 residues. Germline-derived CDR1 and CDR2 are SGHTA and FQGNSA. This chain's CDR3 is CASSPYGIQETQYF. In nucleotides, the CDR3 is TGTGCCAGCAGCCCGTACGGGATCCAAGAGACCCAGTACTTC.

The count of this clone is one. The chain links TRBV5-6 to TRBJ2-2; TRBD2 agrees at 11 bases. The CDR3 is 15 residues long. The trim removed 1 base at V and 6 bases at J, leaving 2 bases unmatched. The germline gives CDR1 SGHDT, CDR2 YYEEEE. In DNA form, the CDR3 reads TGTGCCAGCAGCTTGTTACTAGCGGGGGCCGGGGAGCTGTTTTTT. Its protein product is CASSLLLAGAGELFF.